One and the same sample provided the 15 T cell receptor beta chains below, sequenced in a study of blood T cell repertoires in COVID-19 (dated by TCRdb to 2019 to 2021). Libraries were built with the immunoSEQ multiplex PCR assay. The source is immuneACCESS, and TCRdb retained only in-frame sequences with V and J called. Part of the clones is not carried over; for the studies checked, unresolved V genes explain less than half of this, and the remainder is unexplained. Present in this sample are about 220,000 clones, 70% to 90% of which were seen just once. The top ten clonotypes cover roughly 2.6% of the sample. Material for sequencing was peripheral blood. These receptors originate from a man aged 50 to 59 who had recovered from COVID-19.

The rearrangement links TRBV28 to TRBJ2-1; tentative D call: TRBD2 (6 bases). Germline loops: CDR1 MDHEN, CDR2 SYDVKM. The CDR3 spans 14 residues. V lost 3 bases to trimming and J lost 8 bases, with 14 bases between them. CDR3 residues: CASSLGFAGHEQFF. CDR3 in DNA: TGTGCCAGCAGTTTGGGGTTCGCGGGGCATGAGCAGTTCTTC.

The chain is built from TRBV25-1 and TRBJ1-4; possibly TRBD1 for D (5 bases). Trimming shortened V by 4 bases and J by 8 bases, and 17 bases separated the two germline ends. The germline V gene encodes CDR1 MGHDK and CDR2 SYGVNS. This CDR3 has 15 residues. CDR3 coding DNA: TGTGCCAGCAGTGCTTTATTAGGGGTAGGGGAAAAACTGTTTTTT. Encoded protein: CASSALLGVGEKLFF.

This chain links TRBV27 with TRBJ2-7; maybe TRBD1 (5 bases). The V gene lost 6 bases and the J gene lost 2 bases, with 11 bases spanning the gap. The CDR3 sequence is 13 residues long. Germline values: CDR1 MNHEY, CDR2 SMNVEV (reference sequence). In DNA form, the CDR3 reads TGTGCCAGCAGAGCGCAGGGCCCCTACGAGCAGTACTTC. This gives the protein CASRAQGPYEQYF.

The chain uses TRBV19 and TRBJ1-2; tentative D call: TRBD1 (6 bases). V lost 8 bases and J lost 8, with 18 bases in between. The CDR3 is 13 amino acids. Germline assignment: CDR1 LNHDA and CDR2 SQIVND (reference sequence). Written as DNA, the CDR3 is TGTGCCAGTTCCAGGCAGGGGCCGGGAGGCTACACCTTC. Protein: CASSRQGPGGYTF.

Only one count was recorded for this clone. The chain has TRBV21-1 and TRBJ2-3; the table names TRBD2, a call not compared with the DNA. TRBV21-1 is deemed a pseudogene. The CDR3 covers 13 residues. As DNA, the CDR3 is TGTGCCAGCAGCGGGTCCGGAGCAGATACGCAGTATTTT. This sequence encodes CASSGSGADTQYF.

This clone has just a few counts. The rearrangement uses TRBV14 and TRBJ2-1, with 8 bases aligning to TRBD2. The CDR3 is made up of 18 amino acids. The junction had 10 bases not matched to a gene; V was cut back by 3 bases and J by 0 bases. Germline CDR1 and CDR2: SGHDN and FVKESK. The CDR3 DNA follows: TGTGCCAGCAGCCATAAGGCGGGAGGAAGGAGCTCCTACAATGAGCAGTTCTTC. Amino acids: CASSHKAGGRSSYNEQFF.

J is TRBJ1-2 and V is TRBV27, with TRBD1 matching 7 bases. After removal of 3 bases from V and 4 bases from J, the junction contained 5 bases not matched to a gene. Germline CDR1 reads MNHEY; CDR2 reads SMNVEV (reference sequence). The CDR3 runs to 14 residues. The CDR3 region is CASSFDREGYGYTF. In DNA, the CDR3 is TGTGCCAGCAGTTTTGACAGGGAAGGCTATGGCTACACCTTC.

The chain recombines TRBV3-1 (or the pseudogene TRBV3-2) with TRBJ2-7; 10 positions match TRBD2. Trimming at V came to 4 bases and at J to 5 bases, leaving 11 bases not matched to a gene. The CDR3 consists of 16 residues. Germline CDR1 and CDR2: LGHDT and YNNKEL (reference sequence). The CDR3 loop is CASSPTLLAGAHEQYF. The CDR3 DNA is TGTGCCAGCAGCCCAACCCTGCTAGCGGGAGCCCACGAGCAGTACTTC.

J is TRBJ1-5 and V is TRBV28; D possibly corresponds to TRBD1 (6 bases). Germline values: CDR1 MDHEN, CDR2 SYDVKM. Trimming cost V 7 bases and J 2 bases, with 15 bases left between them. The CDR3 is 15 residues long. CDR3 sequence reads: CASTTGHRGNQPQHF. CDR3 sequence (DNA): TGTGCCAGCACCACGGGACACAGGGGCAATCAGCCCCAGCATTTT.

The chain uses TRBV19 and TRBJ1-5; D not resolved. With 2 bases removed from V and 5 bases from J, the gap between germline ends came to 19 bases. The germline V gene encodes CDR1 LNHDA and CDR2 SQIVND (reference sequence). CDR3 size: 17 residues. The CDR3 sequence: CASSIHKSGKDHQPQHF. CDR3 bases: TGTGCCAGTAGTATACATAAATCCGGGAAAGACCATCAGCCCCAGCATTTT.

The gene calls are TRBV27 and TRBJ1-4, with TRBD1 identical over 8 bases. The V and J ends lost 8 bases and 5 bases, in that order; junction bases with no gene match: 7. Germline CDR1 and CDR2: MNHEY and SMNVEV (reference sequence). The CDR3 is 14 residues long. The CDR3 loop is CASGGDRTNEKLFF. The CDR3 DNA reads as TGTGCCAGCGGGGGGGACAGGACAAATGAAAAACTGTTTTTT.

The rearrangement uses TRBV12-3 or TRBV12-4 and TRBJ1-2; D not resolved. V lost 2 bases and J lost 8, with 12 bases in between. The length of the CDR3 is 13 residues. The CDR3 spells CASSLPGIRGYTF. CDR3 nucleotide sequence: TGTGCCAGCAGTTTACCGGGGATTCGCGGCTACACCTTC.

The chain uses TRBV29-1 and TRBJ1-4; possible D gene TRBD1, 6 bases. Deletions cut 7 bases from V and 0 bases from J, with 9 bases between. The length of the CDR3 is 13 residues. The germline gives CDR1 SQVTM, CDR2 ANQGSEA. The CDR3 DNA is TGCAGCGCGGGACAAACAACTAATGAAAAACTGTTTTTT. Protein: CSAGQTTNEKLFF.

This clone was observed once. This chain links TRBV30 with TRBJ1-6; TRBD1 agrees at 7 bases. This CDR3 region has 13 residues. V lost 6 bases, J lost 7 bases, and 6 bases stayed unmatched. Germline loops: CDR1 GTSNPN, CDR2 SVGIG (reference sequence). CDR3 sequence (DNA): TGTGCCTGTGCGACAGGGTCCAATTCACCCCTCCACTTT. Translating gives CACATGSNSPLHF. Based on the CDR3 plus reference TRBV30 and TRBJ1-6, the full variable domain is SQTIHQWPATLVQPVGSPLSLECTVEGTSNPNLYWYRQAAGRGLQLLFYSVGIGQISSEVPQNLSASRPQDRQFILSSKKLLLSDSGFYLCACATGSNSPLHFGNGTRLTVT.

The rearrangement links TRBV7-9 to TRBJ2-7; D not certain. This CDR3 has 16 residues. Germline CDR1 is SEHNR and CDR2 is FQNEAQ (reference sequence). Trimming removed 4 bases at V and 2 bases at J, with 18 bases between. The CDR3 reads CASSSLSLASTYEQYF. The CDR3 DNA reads TGTGCCAGCAGCTCTCTAAGTCTCGCATCAACCTACGAGCAGTACTTC.